This TCR beta chain was profiled in a study of cytomegalovirus exposure and HLA in healthy donors. The study, taken as a whole, reports: Overall, around 160 TCR beta chains were annotated as cytomegalovirus-associated. A missense DCLRE1C variant was associated with V- and J-gene trimming of TCR beta chains in a later analysis, and an independent cohort replicated the association. High specificity and sensitivity for cytomegalovirus status were reported for the classifier.

The PCR made use of 60 Vbeta and 13 Jbeta primers. Repertoires were generated with immunoSEQ multiplex PCR, while TCRdb's copy carries only in-frame clones and drops some. Among fewer than 150,000 clones, 70% to 80% were seen once, and the ten largest hold about 16%. CDR1 is LNHDA, CDR2 SQIVND, per germline (reference sequence). This CDR3 is built from 14 residues. Trimming pared 4 bases from V and 9 bases from J, leaving 18 bases between. A remark on this clone: Its antigen is as yet unknown.

The sample was PBMCs. V is TRBV19 and J is TRBJ2-5, with a possible D match to TRBD1 (6 bases). The receptor comes from a man aged 50-59 years in good health and CMV-seropositive. CDR3 in DNA: TGTGCCAGTAGTACCCGGGGACATCGATCCTCCCAGTACTTC. This encodes CASSTRGHRSSQYF.